This T cell receptor beta chain came from a study of blood T cell repertoires in COVID-19 (dated by TCRdb to 2019 to 2021). Looking at the study overall: Samples from collaborators originated in the United States, Italy and Spain and spanned both the acute and convalescent phases of COVID-19. The material from the prospective study consisted of cDNA or gDNA derived from T cells, B-cell-depleted T cells, or PBMCs. Deeply sampled blood TCRbeta repertoires from subjects exposed to, actively infected with, or recovered from COVID-19 were included in the dataset. The repertoires were released in a freely available public database meant as a resource for research on the immune response to SARS-CoV-2. The samples were drawn from the first 160 participants of the ongoing ImmuneRACE study and from roughly 1,300 subjects provided by 6 global collaborators. The sample metadata nearly always contained a de-identified subject ID, COVID-19 status, age in years and sex. Where available, HLA class I and class II types were taken from metadata supplied by the sample provider and were not determined by assay-based typing.

What the research found in general, with its limitations: The quantity of clinical and demographic metadata differed by source and by participant and was supplied without curation.

The immunoSEQ Assay, a bias-controlled multiplex PCR, was used to amplify TCRbeta CDR3 regions from genomic DNA. In the original analysis: The number of nucleated cells in each sample was estimated by amplification of reference gene primers within the assay. Sequence reads were collapsed and filtered to measure the absolute abundance of every unique TCRbeta CDR3 rearrangement. For each sample, productive Simpson clonality was calculated by taking the square root of Simpson's diversity index across productive rearrangements. TCRdb limited this immuneACCESS table to in-frame rearrangements with V and J called. A share of clones is missing; checked studies link under half to unresolved V genes, and the rest is unexplained. That table is the source of V, J and clone size, and D and trimming were worked out from the DNA. The sample profile shows 170,000 or so clones; 75% to 90% of them were found once. The ten biggest clones cover 2.9% of the sample.

Collaborating institutions collected whole blood in K2EDTA tubes following their own protocols. For TCRbeta analysis, collaborator samples were shipped as frozen whole blood, as isolated PBMCs, or as DNA extracted from either sample type. Remarks on this clone: It has no known antigen specificity. The input lacks base qualities; no much larger clone sits a single base away.

The CDR3 runs 15 amino acids, cysteine and phenylalanine included. The read is trimmed to its CDR3 DNA, 45 bases read in frame from base 1. Trimming accounts for 5 bases at V and 3 bases at J, while the number of junction bases matched to no gene is 5. The CDR1 and CDR2 encoded by the germline V gene are SGHVS and FQNEAQ. Here the chain combines TRBV7-8 and TRBJ1-5; TRBD1 fits 9 bases in the junction. The sequence was obtained from a woman aged 60-75 years with acute or convalescent COVID-19. Input material: peripheral blood. The CDR3 has the sequence CASSQGTGNNQPQHF. The DNA sequence is as follows: TGTGCCAGCAGCCAAGGGACAGGGAACAATCAGCCCCAGCATTTT.